Below are 13 T cell receptor beta chains sequenced from a single sample in a study of identical twins. One entry per CDR3 protein results from TCRdb running MiXCR on the 5' RACE reads. The sample holds more than 250,000 distinct CDR3 sequences, roughly 8.6% seen once. The sample was also reused in another study, on yellow fever vaccine responses in identical twins.

Specimen: memory (CD45RO+) T cells sorted from blood. These TCRs come from a woman aged 18-35 years in good health.

This clonotype was found many times. The CDR3 DNA sequence: TGCGCCAGCAGCTCGGTCGGAGGCGGCACAGATACGCAGTATTTT. It specifies CASSSVGGGTDTQYF. The rearrangement links TRBV5-1 to TRBJ2-3, with a tentative D call TRBD2 (5 bases). This CDR3 has 15 amino acids. The V end was cut by 3 bases, the J end by 1 base, with 12 bases between. Germline V gives CDR1 SGHRS, CDR2 YFSETQ.

This chain connects TRBV28 to TRBJ2-2; D is uncertain. V was trimmed by 7 bases and J by 0 bases, leaving 9 bases between them. The CDR3 consists of 14 residues. CDR1 and CDR2 from the germline V gene are MDHEN and SYDVKM. CDR3 DNA: TGTGCCAGCAAGGTGGGAACGAACACCGGGGAGCTGTTTTTT. Its protein product is CASKVGTNTGELFF.

In this sample, this clonotype turned up many times. The rearrangement joins TRBV25-1 to TRBJ2-1; D is unresolved. This CDR3 has 12 residues. Per the germline V gene, CDR1 is MGHDK and CDR2 is SYGVNS. V was clipped by 4 bases and J by 5 bases, with 6 bases between them. The CDR3 DNA reads as TGTGCCAGCAGTGGGCAGAACAATGAGCAGTTCTTC. This translates into CASSGQNNEQFF. The whole variable domain, remainder taken from reference TRBV25-1 and TRBJ2-1, is EADIYQTPRYLVIGTGKKITLECSQTMGHDKMYWYQQDPGMELHLIHYSYGVNSTEKGDLSSESTVSRIRTEHFPLTLESARPSHTSQYLCASSGQNNEQFFGPGTRLTVL.

This sequence joins TRBV6-5 and TRBJ1-2, with TRBD1 matching 8 bases. V lost 4 bases, J lost 4 bases, and 5 bases stayed unmatched. The CDR3 has 14 amino acids. Germline CDR1 reads MNHEY; CDR2 reads SVGAGI. The CDR3 region has the DNA TGTGCCAGCAGTTTGACAGGGGTTGGCTATGGCTACACCTTC. Amino acid sequence: CASSLTGVGYGYTF.

This chain links TRBV25-1 with TRBJ2-3; D not resolved. V gave up 1 base and J gave up 6 bases, with 5 bases separating them. The CDR3 is 12 residues long. Germline V CDR1 and CDR2: MGHDK, SYGVNS. As DNA, the CDR3 is TGTGCCAGCAGTGAATTTCGGGATACGCAGTATTTT. This codes for CASSEFRDTQYF.

The chain has TRBV20-1 and TRBJ2-3; D is unresolved. Germline CDR1 reads DFQATT; CDR2 reads SNEGSKA (reference sequence). The ends were cut back, 7 bases at V and 4 bases at J, with 15 bases in the middle. This CDR3 contains 13 residues. The CDR3 DNA is TGCAGTGTCCCGGACCCAACCCCAGATACGCAGTATTTT. Translating gives CSVPDPTPDTQYF.

This clonotype was observed many times. The CDR3 spells CATRTGGTYNEQFF. The CDR3 DNA sequence: TGTGCCACGCGGACAGGGGGCACCTACAATGAGCAGTTCTTC. The rearrangement joins TRBV10-3 to TRBJ2-1, with TRBD1 identical over 11 bases. The trim removed 10 bases at V and 2 bases at J, leaving 4 bases unmatched. This CDR3 region has 14 residues. Germline V gene lookup returns CDR1 ENHRY and CDR2 SYGVKD.

This clonotype appeared many times. The J gene is TRBJ2-3, the V gene TRBV5-1; TRBD2 aligns across 8 bases. Trimming cost V 7 bases and J 1 base; bases outside gene matches: 5. CDR1 and CDR2 from the germline V gene are SGHRS and YFSETQ. This CDR3 comprises 14 residues. In DNA, the CDR3 is TGCGCCAGCTTCGCGGGAGGAGGCACAGATACGCAGTATTTT. Encoded protein: CASFAGGGTDTQYF.

This clonotype was seen only a few times. As the CDR3 is not closed by the conserved phenylalanine or tryptophan, this likely results from a read error. No DNA is shown, since the ends of the CDR3 on it are uncertain; the CDR3 is the one TCRdb lists. This rearrangement joins TRBV10-3 to TRBJ1-2. The CDR3 numbers 13 amino acids, ends counted. From germline, CDR1 is ENHRY and CDR2 SYGVKD. CDR3 region: CAISESDSRSRRI.

The V and J genes are TRBV6-5 and TRBJ2-2; D is perhaps TRBD2 (5 bases). Germline V gene sequence: CDR1 MNHEY, CDR2 SVGAGI. CDR3 length: 11 amino acids. V was clipped by 5 bases and J by 8 bases, with 6 bases between them. Here the CDR3 DNA reads TGTGCCAGCAGTCGGAGGGGGGAGCTGTTTTTT. Its protein product is CASSRRGELFF.

The V gene is TRBV6-1, the J gene TRBJ2-3, with a tentative D call TRBD1 (5 bases). Germline V lookup: CDR1 MNHNS, CDR2 SASEGT. The germline V and J ends were trimmed by 5 bases and 2 bases, with 14 bases remaining between them. This CDR3 is 15 amino acids long. CDR3 sequence (DNA): TGTGCCAGCAGTAGTCAGGGTACAGACACAGATACGCAGTATTTT. This codes for CASSSQGTDTDTQYF.

The chain recombines TRBV20-1 with TRBJ1-6; maybe TRBD1 (5 bases). From germline, CDR1 is DFQATT and CDR2 SNEGSKA (reference sequence). This CDR3 contains 15 residues. V dropped 1 base and J dropped 10 bases, with 17 bases sitting between them. The CDR3 region is CSARVFARGGSPLHF. In DNA form, the CDR3 reads TGCAGTGCTAGAGTCTTCGCTAGGGGAGGGTCACCCCTCCACTTT.

This clonotype has at least ten counts. The CDR3 here is CASSEREGGEQFF. CDR3 nucleotide sequence: TGTGCCAGCAGTGAACGGGAGGGCGGTGAGCAGTTCTTC. The chain uses TRBV2 and TRBJ2-1; the match to TRBD2 covers 8 bases. Losses at the gene ends were 2 bases for V and 9 bases for J; bases not matched to a gene: 3. The V gene's germline CDR1 is SNHLY and CDR2 FYNNEI. This CDR3 is built from 13 residues.